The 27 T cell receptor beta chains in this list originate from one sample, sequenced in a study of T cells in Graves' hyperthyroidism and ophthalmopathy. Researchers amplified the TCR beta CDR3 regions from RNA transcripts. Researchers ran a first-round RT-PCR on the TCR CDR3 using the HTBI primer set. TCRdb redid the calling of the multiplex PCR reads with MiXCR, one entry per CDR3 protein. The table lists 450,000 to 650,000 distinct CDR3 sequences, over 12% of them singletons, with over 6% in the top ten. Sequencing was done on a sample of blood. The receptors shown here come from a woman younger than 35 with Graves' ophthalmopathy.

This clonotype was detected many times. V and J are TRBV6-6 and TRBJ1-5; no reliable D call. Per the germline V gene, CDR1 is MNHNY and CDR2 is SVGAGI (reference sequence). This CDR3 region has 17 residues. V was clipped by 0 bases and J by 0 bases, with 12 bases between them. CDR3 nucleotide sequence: TGTGCCAGCAGTTACTCGTGGTTTATGGATAGCAATCAGCCCCAGCATTTT. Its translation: CASSYSWFMDSNQPQHF.

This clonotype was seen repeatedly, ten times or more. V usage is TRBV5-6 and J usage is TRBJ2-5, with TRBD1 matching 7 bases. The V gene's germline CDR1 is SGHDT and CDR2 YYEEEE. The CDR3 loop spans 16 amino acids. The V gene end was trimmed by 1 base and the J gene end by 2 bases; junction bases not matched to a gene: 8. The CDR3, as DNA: TGTGCCAGCAGCTTGTTTTTGACAGGGCTGCAAGAGACCCAGTACTTC. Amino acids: CASSLFLTGLQETQYF.

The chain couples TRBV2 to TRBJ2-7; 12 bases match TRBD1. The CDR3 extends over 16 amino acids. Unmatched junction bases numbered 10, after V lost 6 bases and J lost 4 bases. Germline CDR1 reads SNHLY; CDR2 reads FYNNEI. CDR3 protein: CASSQTTGQGAYEQYF. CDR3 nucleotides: TGTGCCAGCAGCCAAACCACGGGACAGGGGGCTTACGAGCAGTACTTC.

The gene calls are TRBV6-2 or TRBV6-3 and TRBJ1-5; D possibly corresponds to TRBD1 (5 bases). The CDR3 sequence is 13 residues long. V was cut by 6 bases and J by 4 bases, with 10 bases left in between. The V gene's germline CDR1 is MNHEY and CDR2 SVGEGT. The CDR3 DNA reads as TGTGCCAGCAGAATGACAGTAAATCAGCCCCAGCATTTT. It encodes CASRMTVNQPQHF.

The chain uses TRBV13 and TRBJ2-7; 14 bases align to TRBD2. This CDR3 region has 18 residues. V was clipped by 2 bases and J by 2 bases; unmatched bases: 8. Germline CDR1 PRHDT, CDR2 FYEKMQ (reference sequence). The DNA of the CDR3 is TGTGCCAGCAGCTTATTCGGGACTAGCGGGAGAAAAGCCTACGAGCAGTACTTC. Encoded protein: CASSLFGTSGRKAYEQYF.

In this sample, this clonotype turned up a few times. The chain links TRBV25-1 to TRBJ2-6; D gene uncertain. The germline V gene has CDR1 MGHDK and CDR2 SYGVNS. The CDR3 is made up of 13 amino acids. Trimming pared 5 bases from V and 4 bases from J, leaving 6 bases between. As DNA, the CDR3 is TGTGCCAGCAGTCTAACAGGGGCCAACGTCCTGACTTTC. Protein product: CASSLTGANVLTF.

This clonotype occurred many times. DNA of the CDR3: TGCAGTGCTAGAGATGCAATAGCTAGCACAGATACGCAGTATTTT. As protein: CSARDAIASTDTQYF. This rearrangement joins TRBV20-1 to TRBJ2-3; D gene uncertain. The V end lost 0 bases, the J end lost 0 bases, and 10 bases lay between the germline ends. The CDR3 loop spans 15 amino acids. The germline V gene encodes CDR1 DFQATT and CDR2 SNEGSKA (reference sequence).

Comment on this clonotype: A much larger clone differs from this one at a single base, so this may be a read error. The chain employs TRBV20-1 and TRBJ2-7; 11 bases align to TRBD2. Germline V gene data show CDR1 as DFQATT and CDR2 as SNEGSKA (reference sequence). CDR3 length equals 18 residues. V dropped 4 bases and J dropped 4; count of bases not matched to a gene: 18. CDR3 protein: CSANRDGGSGRVWYEQYF. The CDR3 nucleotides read TGCAGTGCTAATAGAGACGGGGGTAGCGGGAGGGTATGGTACGAGCAGTACTTC.

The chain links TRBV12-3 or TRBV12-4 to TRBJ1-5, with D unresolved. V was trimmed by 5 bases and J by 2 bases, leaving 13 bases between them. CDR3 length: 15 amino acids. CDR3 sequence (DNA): TGTGCCAGCAGTACCGGGTCCCGAGGCAATCAGCCCCAGCATTTT. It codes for CASSTGSRGNQPQHF.

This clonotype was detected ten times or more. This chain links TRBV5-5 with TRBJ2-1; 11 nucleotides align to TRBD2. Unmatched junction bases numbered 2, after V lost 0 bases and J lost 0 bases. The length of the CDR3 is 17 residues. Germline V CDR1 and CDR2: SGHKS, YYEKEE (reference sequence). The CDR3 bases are TGTGCCAGCAGCTTGGGTCTAGCGGGAGGCTCCTACAATGAGCAGTTCTTC. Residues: CASSLGLAGGSYNEQFF.

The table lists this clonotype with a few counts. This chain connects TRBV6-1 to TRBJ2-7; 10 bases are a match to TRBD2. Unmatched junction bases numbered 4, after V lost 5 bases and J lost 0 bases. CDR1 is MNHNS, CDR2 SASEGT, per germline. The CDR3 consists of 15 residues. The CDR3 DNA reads TGTGCCAGCAGTTCAAGCGGGAGGGTCTCCTACGAGCAGTACTTC. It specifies CASSSSGRVSYEQYF.

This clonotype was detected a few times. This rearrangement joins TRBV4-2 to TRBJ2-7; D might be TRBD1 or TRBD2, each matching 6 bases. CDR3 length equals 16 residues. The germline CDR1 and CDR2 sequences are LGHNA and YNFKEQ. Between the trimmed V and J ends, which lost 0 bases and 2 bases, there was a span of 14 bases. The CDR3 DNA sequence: TGTGCCAGCAGCCAAGATGGGTACGGGGGCCCCTACGAGCAGTACTTC. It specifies CASSQDGYGGPYEQYF.

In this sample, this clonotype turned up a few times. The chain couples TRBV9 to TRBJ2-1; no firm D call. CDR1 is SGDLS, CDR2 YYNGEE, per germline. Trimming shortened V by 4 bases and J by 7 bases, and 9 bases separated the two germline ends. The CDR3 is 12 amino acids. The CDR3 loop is CASSMVGNEQFF. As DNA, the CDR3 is TGTGCCAGCAGCATGGTAGGGAATGAGCAGTTCTTC.

The CDR3 DNA is TGTGCCAGCAGTGAAGTAGGGATAAGAGGTCAGCCCCAGCATTTT. Translated: CASSEVGIRGQPQHF. J is TRBJ1-5 and V is TRBV6-1; D is unresolved. Trimming removed 1 base from V and 6 bases from J, with 13 bases in between. Germline V gene sequence: CDR1 MNHNS, CDR2 SASEGT. This CDR3 has 15 amino acids.

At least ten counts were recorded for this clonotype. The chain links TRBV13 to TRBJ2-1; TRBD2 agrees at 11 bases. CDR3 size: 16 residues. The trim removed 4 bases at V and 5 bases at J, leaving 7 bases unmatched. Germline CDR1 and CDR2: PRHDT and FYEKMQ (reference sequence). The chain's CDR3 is CASSSAMTSGNNEQFF. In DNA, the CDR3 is TGTGCCAGCAGCTCCGCGATGACTAGCGGGAACAATGAGCAGTTCTTC. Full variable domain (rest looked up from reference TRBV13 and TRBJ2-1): AAGVIQSPRHLIKEKRETATLKCYPIPRHDTVYWYQQGPGQDPQFLISFYEKMQSDKGSIPDRFSAQQFSDYHSELNMSSLELGDSALYFCASSSAMTSGNNEQFFGPGTRLTVL.

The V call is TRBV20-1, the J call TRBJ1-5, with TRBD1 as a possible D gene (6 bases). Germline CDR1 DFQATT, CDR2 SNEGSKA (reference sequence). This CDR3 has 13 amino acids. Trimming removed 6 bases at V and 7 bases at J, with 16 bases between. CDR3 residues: CSAPEGGFQPQHF. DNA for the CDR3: TGCAGTGCCCCTGAGGGGGGGTTCCAGCCCCAGCATTTT.

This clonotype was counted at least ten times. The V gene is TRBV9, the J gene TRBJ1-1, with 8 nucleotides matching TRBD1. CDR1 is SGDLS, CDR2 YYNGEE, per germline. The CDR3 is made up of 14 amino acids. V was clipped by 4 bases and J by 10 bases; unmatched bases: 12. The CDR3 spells CASSPGQAMGRAFF. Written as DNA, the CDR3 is TGTGCCAGCAGCCCGGGACAGGCGATGGGGCGAGCTTTCTTT.

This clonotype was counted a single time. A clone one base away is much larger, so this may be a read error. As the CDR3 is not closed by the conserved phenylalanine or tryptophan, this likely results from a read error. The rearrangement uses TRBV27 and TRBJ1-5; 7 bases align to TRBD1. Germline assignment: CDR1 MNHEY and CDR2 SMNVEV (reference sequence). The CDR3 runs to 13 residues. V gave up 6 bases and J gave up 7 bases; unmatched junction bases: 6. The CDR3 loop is CASSQGGRQPQHL. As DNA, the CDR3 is TGTGCCAGCAGCCAGGGGGGCAGACAGCCCCAGCATCTT.

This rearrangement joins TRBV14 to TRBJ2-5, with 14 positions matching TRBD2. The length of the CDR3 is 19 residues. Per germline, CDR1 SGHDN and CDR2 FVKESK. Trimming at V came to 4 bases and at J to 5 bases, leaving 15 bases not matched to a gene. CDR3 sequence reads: CASSLLSGTSGRMQETQYF. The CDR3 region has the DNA TGTGCCAGCAGCCTTTTGTCCGGGACTAGCGGGAGAATGCAGGAGACCCAGTACTTC.

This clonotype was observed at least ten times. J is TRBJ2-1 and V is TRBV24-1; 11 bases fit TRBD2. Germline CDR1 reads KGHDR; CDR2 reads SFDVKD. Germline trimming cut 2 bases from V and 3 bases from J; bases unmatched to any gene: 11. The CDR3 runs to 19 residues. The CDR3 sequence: CATSDYLAGGGEGYNEQFF. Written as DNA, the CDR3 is TGTGCCACCAGTGATTACTTAGCGGGAGGGGGCGAGGGCTACAATGAGCAGTTCTTC.

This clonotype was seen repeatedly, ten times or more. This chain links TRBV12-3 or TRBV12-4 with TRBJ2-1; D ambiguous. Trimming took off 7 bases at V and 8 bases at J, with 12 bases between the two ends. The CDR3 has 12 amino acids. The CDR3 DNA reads TGTGCCAGCAACATAGGACCGCATGAGCAGTTCTTC. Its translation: CASNIGPHEQFF.

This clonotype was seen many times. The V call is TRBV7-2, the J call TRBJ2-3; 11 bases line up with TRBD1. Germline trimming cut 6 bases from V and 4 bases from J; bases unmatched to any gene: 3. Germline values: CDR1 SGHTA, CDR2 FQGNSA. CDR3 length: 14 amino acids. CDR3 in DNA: TGTGCCAGCAGAACGGGACAGGGGGCAGATACGCAGTATTTT. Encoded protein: CASRTGQGADTQYF.

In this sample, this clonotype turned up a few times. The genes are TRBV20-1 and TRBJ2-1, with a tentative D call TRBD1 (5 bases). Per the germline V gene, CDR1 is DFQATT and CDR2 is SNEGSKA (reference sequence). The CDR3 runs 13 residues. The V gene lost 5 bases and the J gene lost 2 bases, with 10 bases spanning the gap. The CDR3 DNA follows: TGCAGTGCTCTGGACATTCCCTACAATGAGCAGTTCTTC. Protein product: CSALDIPYNEQFF.

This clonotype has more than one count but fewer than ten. The CDR3 region is CASSPYLLNSGYTF. The CDR3 DNA reads TGCGCCAGCAGCCCCTATCTACTTAATAGCGGCTACACCTTC. The rearrangement links TRBV4-1 to TRBJ1-2; D uncertain. V dropped 4 bases and J dropped 8 bases, with 17 bases sitting between them. Germline lookup yields CDR1 MGHRA and CDR2 YSYEKL. This CDR3 has 14 amino acids.

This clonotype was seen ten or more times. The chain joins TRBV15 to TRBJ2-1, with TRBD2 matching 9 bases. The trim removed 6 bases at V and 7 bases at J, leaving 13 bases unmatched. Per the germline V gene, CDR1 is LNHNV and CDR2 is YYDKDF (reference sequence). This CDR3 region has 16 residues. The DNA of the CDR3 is TGTGCCACCAGGGGGGTAGGGTTAGCGGGAGCGAATGAGCAGTTCTTC. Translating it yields CATRGVGLAGANEQFF.

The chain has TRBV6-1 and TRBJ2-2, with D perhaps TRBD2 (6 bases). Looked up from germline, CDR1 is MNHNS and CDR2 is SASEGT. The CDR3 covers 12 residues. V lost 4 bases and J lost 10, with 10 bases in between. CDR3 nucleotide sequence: TGTGCCAGCAGTGGGGGGGTTCTGGAGCTGTTTTTT. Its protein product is CASSGGVLELFF.

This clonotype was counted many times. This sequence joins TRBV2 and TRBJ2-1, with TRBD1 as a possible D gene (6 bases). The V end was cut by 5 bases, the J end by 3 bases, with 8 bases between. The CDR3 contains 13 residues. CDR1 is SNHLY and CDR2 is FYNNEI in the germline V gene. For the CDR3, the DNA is TGTGCCAGCAGTCAGGGGCTCTACAATGAGCAGTTCTTC. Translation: CASSQGLYNEQFF.